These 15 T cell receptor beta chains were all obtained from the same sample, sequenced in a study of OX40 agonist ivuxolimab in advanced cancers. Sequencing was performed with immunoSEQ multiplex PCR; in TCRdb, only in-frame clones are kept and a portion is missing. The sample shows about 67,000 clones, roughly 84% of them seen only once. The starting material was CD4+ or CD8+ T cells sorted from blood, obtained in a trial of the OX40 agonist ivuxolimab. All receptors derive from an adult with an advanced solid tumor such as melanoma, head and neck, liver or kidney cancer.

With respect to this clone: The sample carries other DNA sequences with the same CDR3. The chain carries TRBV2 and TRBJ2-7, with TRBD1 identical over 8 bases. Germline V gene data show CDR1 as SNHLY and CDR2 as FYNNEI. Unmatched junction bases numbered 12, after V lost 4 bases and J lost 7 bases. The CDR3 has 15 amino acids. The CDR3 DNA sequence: TGTGCCAGCAGTGTTCGGACAGGGCGTGGGAATGAGCAGTACTTC. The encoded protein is CASSVRTGRGNEQYF.

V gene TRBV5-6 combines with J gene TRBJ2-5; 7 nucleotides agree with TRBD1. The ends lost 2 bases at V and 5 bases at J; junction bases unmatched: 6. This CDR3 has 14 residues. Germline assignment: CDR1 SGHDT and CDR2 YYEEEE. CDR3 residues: CASSLTGESETQYF. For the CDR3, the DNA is TGTGCCAGCAGCTTAACAGGGGAAAGTGAGACCCAGTACTTC.

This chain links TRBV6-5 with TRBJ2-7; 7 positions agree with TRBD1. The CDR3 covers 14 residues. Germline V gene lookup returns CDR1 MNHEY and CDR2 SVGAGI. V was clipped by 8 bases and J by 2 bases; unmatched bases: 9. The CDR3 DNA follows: TGTGCCAGCTCCCGGGTAGGGGGCCCCTACGAGCAGTACTTC. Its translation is CASSRVGGPYEQYF.

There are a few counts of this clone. CDR3 nucleotide sequence: TGCGCCAGCAGCCCCTGGGGAGGTAAGGGGAGGACTGAAGCTTTCTTT. Protein sequence: CASSPWGGKGRTEAFF. The genes are TRBV4-1 and TRBJ1-1, with a tentative D call TRBD1 (5 bases). Trimming pared 4 bases from V and 5 bases from J, leaving 20 bases between. From germline, CDR1 is MGHRA and CDR2 YSYEKL. The CDR3 has 16 amino acids.

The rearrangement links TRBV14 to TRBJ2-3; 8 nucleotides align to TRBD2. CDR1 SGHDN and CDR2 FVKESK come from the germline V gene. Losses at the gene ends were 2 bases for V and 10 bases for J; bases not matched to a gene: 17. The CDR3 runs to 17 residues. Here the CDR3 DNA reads TGTGCCAGCAGCCAAAGAGGCGGGACTAGTCCCCTTCAGGCGCAGTATTTT. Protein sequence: CASSQRGGTSPLQAQYF.

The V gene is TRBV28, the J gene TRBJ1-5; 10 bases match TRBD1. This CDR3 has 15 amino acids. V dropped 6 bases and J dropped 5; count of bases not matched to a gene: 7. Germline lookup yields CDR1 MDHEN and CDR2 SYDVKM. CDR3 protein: CASSGSGTGDQPQHF. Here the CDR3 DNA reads TGTGCCAGCAGCGGGTCCGGGACAGGGGATCAGCCCCAGCATTTT.

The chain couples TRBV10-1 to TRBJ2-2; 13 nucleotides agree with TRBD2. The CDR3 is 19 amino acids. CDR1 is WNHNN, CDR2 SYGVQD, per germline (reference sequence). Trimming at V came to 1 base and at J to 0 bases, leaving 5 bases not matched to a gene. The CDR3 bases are TGCGCCAGCAGTGAGTTTGGACTAGCGGGAGCATCGAACACCGGGGAGCTGTTTTTT. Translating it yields CASSEFGLAGASNTGELFF.

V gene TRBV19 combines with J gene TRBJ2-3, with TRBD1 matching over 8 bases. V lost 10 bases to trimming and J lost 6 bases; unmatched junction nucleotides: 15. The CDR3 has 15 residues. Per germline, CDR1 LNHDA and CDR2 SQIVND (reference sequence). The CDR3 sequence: CATQDETGDSDTQYF. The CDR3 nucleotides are TGTGCCACCCAGGACGAGACAGGGGATTCGGATACGCAGTATTTT.

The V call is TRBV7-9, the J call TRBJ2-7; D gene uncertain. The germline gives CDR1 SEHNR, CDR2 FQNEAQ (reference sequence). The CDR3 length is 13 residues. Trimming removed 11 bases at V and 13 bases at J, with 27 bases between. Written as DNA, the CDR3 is TGTGCCGGGCAAAAGTCGGGCGGCCAAATAGTATACTTC. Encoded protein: CAGQKSGGQIVYF. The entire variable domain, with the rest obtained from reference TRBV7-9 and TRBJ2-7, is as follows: DTGVSQNPRHKITKRGQNVTFRCDPISEHNRLYWYRQTLGQGPEFLTYFQNEAQLEKSRLLSDRFSAERPKGSFSTLEIQRTEQGDSAMYLCAGQKSGGQIVYFGPGTRLTVT.

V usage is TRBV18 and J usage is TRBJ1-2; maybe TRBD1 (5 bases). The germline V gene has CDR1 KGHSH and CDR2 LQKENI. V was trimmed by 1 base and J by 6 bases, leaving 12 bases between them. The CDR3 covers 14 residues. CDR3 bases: TGTGCCAGCTCACCACGTCGGGGGTTTGATGGCTACACCTTC. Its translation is CASSPRRGFDGYTF. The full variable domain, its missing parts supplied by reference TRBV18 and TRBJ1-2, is NAGVMQNPRHLVRRRGQEARLRCSPMKGHSHVYWYRQLPEEGLKFMVYLQKENIIDESGMPKERFSAEFPKEGPSILRIQQVVRGDSAAYFCASSPRRGFDGYTFGSGTRLTVV.

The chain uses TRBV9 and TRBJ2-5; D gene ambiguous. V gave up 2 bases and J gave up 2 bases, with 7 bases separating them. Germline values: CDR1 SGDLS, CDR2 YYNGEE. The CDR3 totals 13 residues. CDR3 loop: CASSVLGQETQYF. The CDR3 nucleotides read TGTGCCAGCAGCGTCCTTGGGCAAGAGACCCAGTACTTC. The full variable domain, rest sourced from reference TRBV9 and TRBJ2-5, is DSGVTQTPKHLITATGQRVTLRCSPRSGDLSVYWYQQSLDQGLQFLIQYYNGEERAKGNILERFSAQQFPDLHSELNLSSLELGDSALYFCASSVLGQETQYFGPGTRLLVL.

For the CDR3, the DNA is TGCAGCGTTGGGGATAGCGGGTCTTACAATGAGCAGTTCTTC. Translation: CSVGDSGSYNEQFF. The chain links TRBV29-1 to TRBJ2-1; TRBD2 aligns across 7 bases. V gave up 4 bases and J gave up 4 bases; unmatched junction bases: 7. Germline V CDR1 and CDR2: SQVTM, ANQGSEA. The CDR3 is 14 amino acids.

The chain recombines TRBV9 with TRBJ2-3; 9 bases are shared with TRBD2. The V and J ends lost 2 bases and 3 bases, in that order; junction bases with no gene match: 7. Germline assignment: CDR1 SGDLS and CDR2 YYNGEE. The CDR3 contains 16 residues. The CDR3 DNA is TGTGCCAGCAGCGTCGTAGCGGGAGTGGGTACAGATACGCAGTATTTT. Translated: CASSVVAGVGTDTQYF.

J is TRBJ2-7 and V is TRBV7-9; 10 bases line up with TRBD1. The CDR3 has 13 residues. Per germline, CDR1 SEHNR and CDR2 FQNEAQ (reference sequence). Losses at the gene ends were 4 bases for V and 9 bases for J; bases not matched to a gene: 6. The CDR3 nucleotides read TGTGCCAGCAGCTCCTCCGGGACAGGGGTGCAGTACTTC. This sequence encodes CASSSSGTGVQYF. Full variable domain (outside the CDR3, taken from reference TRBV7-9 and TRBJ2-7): DTGVSQNPRHKITKRGQNVTFRCDPISEHNRLYWYRQTLGQGPEFLTYFQNEAQLEKSRLLSDRFSAERPKGSFSTLEIQRTEQGDSAMYLCASSSSGTGVQYFGPGTRLTVT.

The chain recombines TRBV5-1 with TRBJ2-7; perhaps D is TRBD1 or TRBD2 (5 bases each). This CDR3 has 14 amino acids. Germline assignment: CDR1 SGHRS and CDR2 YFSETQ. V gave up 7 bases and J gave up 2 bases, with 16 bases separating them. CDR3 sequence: CASGRDLATYEQYF. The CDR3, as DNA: TGCGCCAGCGGTCGGGACCTGGCAACCTACGAGCAGTACTTC.